Listed below are T cell receptor beta chains from one sample, sequenced in a study of blood T cell repertoires in COVID-19. TCRdb's copy holds only in-frame clones and misses some; the assay was immunoSEQ multiplex PCR. The data hold 110,000 to 150,000 clones, with about 89% observed a single time. Material: PBMCs or T cells enriched from blood (not recorded which). The receptors originated from a man aged 55 to 69 who had recovered from COVID-19. CDR3s include the opening cysteine and the closing phenylalanine or tryptophan. The order of the fields is J gene, V gene, clone size, D gene, CDR3 protein, CDR3 DNA. A D gene is named only where the DNA matches it firmly. Clone size is shown for a subset of rows, as once, few, many or a class of expanded clone.

j_gene: TRBJ1-2
v_gene: TRBV30
abundance: NA
d_gene: TRBD1
CDR3aa: CAWSHRGVVRGYTF
CDR3nt: TGTGCCTGGAGCCACAGGGGAGTAGTGCGGGGCTACACCTTC

j_gene: TRBJ2-7
v_gene: TRBV20-1
abundance: few
d_gene: NA
CDR3aa: CSASPGERVSYEQYF
CDR3nt: TGCAGTGCTAGTCCCGGGGAGAGGGTCTCCTACGAGCAGTACTTC

j_gene: TRBJ2-3
v_gene: TRBV10-3
abundance: NA
d_gene: TRBD1
CDR3aa: CAISTGVSTDTQYF
CDR3nt: TGTGCCATCAGTACAGGGGTGAGCACAGATACGCAGTATTTT

j_gene: TRBJ1-1
v_gene: TRBV7-6
abundance: NA
d_gene: TRBD1
CDR3aa: CASSFSGGNTEAFF
CDR3nt: TGTGCCAGCAGTTTTTCAGGGGGCAACACTGAAGCTTTCTTT

j_gene: TRBJ1-5
v_gene: TRBV18
abundance: NA
d_gene: TRBD1
CDR3aa: CASSYGTDQPQHF
CDR3nt: TGTGCCAGCTCGTACGGGACAGATCAGCCCCAGCATTTT

j_gene: TRBJ2-1
v_gene: TRBV30
abundance: NA
d_gene: NA
CDR3aa: CAWSFGVMNEQFF
CDR3nt: TGTGCCTGGAGCTTCGGGGTGATGAATGAGCAGTTCTTC

j_gene: TRBJ2-1
v_gene: TRBV18
abundance: NA
d_gene: TRBD1
CDR3aa: CASSPWTGGNEQFF
CDR3nt: TGTGCCAGCTCACCCTGGACAGGGGGCAATGAGCAGTTCTTC

j_gene: TRBJ2-3
v_gene: TRBV7-3
abundance: NA
d_gene: TRBD2
CDR3aa: CASSPRGGRVDTQYF
CDR3nt: TGTGCCAGCAGCCCACGGGGCGGGAGGGTAGATACGCAGTATTTT

j_gene: TRBJ1-4
v_gene: TRBV10-1
abundance: NA
d_gene: NA
CDR3aa: CASSDPRFEFEKLFF
CDR3nt: TGCGCCAGCAGTGACCCGAGGTTTGAATTTGAAAAACTGTTTTTT

j_gene: TRBJ2-7
v_gene: TRBV12-3/TRBV12-4
abundance: NA
d_gene: NA
CDR3aa: CASSYGGAYEQYF
CDR3nt: TGTGCCAGCAGTTACGGGGGTGCTTACGAGCAGTACTTC

j_gene: TRBJ2-1
v_gene: TRBV2
abundance: NA
d_gene: TRBD2
CDR3aa: CASRVGTSGGAGQFF
CDR3nt: TGTGCCAGCAGGGTTGGGACTAGCGGGGGGGCAGGGCAGTTCTTC

j_gene: TRBJ1-1
v_gene: TRBV15
abundance: NA
d_gene: NA
CDR3aa: CATSRDRSWNTEAFF
CDR3nt: TGTGCCACCAGCAGAGATCGTAGCTGGAACACTGAAGCTTTCTTT

j_gene: TRBJ2-1
v_gene: TRBV5-4
abundance: once
d_gene: NA
CDR3aa: CASSLVSGGTKFF
CDR3nt: TGTGCCAGCAGCTTGGTTAGCGGAGGCACTAAGTTCTTC

j_gene: TRBJ1-4
v_gene: TRBV28
abundance: NA
d_gene: TRBD1
CDR3aa: CASSLPGQGREKLFF
CDR3nt: TGTGCCAGCAGCTTACCGGGACAGGGTAGGGAAAAACTGTTTTTT

j_gene: TRBJ1-5
v_gene: TRBV18
abundance: NA
d_gene: NA
CDR3aa: CASSPQGNSNQPQHF
CDR3nt: TGTGCCAGCTCACCCCAGGGGAATAGCAATCAGCCCCAGCATTTT

j_gene: TRBJ1-5
v_gene: TRBV19
abundance: NA
d_gene: NA
CDR3aa: CASTSSQANQPQHF
CDR3nt: TGTGCCAGTACCTCGTCTCAGGCGAATCAGCCCCAGCATTTT

j_gene: TRBJ1-3
v_gene: TRBV30
abundance: once
d_gene: NA
CDR3aa: CAWGGRGPSGNTIYF
CDR3nt: TGTGCCTGGGGGGGGCGGGGGCCCTCTGGAAACACCATATATTTT

j_gene: TRBJ1-5
v_gene: TRBV19
abundance: NA
d_gene: NA
CDR3aa: CASTPSSGVGLAQPQHF
CDR3nt: TGTGCCAGTACTCCGTCGTCGGGGGTCGGTCTTGCACAGCCCCAGCATTTT

j_gene: TRBJ1-2
v_gene: TRBV5-6
abundance: NA
d_gene: NA
CDR3aa: CASSSNADRRGYTF
CDR3nt: TGTGCCAGCAGCTCTAATGCCGATCGTCGAGGCTACACCTTC

j_gene: TRBJ2-7
v_gene: TRBV6-1
abundance: NA
d_gene: TRBD1
CDR3aa: CASSSGQGASYEQYF
CDR3nt: TGTGCCAGCAGTTCTGGACAGGGGGCCTCCTACGAGCAGTACTTC

j_gene: TRBJ2-5
v_gene: TRBV15
abundance: once
d_gene: NA
CDR3aa: CATSRDLGLETQYF
CDR3nt: TGTGCCACCAGCAGAGATCTAGGTCTAGAGACCCAGTACTTC

j_gene: TRBJ1-5
v_gene: TRBV28
abundance: NA
d_gene: NA
CDR3aa: CASTSPGSNQPQHF
CDR3nt: TGTGCCAGCACCTCCCCGGGGAGCAATCAGCCCCAGCATTTT

j_gene: TRBJ1-6
v_gene: TRBV28
abundance: NA
d_gene: NA
CDR3aa: CASRAGSDSYNSPLHF
CDR3nt: TGTGCCAGCAGAGCAGGGTCTGACTCCTATAATTCACCCCTCCACTTT

j_gene: TRBJ2-7
v_gene: TRBV12-3/TRBV12-4
abundance: NA
d_gene: NA
CDR3aa: CASSFEPAWEQYF
CDR3nt: TGTGCCAGCAGTTTTGAGCCCGCTTGGGAGCAGTACTTC

j_gene: TRBJ2-7
v_gene: TRBV2
abundance: NA
d_gene: TRBD1
CDR3aa: CASREGQGNEQYF
CDR3nt: TGTGCCAGCAGGGAGGGACAGGGTAACGAGCAGTACTTC

j_gene: TRBJ1-4
v_gene: TRBV5-1
abundance: NA
d_gene: NA
CDR3aa: CASSKTTASNEKLFF
CDR3nt: TGCGCCAGCAGCAAAACGACAGCCTCTAATGAAAAACTGTTTTTT

j_gene: TRBJ2-7
v_gene: TRBV6-1
abundance: once
d_gene: TRBD2
CDR3aa: CASSELAGVKNF
CDR3nt: TGTGCCAGCAGTGAGCTAGCGGGAGTAAAGAACTTC

j_gene: TRBJ1-4
v_gene: TRBV28
abundance: NA
d_gene: TRBD1
CDR3aa: CASSLQGAANEKLFF
CDR3nt: TGTGCCAGCAGTTTACAGGGGGCTGCTAATGAAAAACTGTTTTTT

j_gene: TRBJ2-1
v_gene: TRBV5-4
abundance: NA
d_gene: TRBD2
CDR3aa: CASSSRGGSSYNEQFF
CDR3nt: TGTGCCAGCAGCTCCCGGGGCGGGAGCTCCTACAATGAGCAGTTCTTC

j_gene: TRBJ2-7
v_gene: TRBV5-4
abundance: NA
d_gene: NA
CDR3aa: CASTQQGLAVFEQYF
CDR3nt: TGTGCCAGCACCCAACAAGGACTCGCGGTATTCGAGCAGTACTTC

j_gene: TRBJ2-7
v_gene: TRBV27
abundance: NA
d_gene: TRBD2
CDR3aa: CASRKGLAGVYEQYF
CDR3nt: TGTGCCAGCAGGAAAGGGCTAGCGGGAGTGTACGAGCAGTACTTC

j_gene: TRBJ2-7
v_gene: TRBV6-5
abundance: once
d_gene: NA
CDR3aa: CASGRLYEQYF
CDR3nt: TGTGCCAGCGGCAGGCTCTACGAGCAGTACTTC

j_gene: TRBJ1-2
v_gene: TRBV5-1
abundance: NA
d_gene: NA
CDR3aa: CASSLGDGSGYTF
CDR3nt: TGCGCCAGCAGCTTAGGAGACGGTTCGGGCTACACCTTC

j_gene: TRBJ2-4
v_gene: TRBV4-2
abundance: NA
d_gene: NA
CDR3aa: CASSPAGPTLGAKNIQYF
CDR3nt: TGTGCCAGCAGCCCGGCGGGGCCCACCCTTGGGGCCAAAAACATTCAGTACTTC

j_gene: TRBJ1-4
v_gene: TRBV5-1
abundance: NA
d_gene: NA
CDR3aa: CASSFGEPGREKLFF
CDR3nt: TGCGCCAGCAGCTTTGGTGAGCCTGGTCGGGAAAAACTGTTTTTT

j_gene: TRBJ1-1
v_gene: TRBV19
abundance: NA
d_gene: TRBD1
CDR3aa: CASILRTGELNTEAFF
CDR3nt: TGTGCCAGTATACTTAGGACAGGGGAATTGAACACTGAAGCTTTCTTT

j_gene: TRBJ1-5
v_gene: TRBV19
abundance: once
d_gene: NA
CDR3aa: CASTDLGRVSPQHF
CDR3nt: TGTGCCAGTACCGATCTCGGCAGGGTGTCGCCCCAGCATTTT

j_gene: TRBJ1-5
v_gene: TRBV7-9
abundance: NA
d_gene: NA
CDR3aa: CASSPQANQPQHF
CDR3nt: TGTGCCAGCAGCCCGCAGGCTAATCAGCCCCAGCATTTT

j_gene: TRBJ1-2
v_gene: TRBV3-1/TRBV3-2
abundance: NA
d_gene: NA
CDR3aa: CASSQDEGRIGYTF
CDR3nt: TGTGCCAGCAGCCAAGATGAGGGGAGGATTGGCTACACCTTC

j_gene: TRBJ2-5
v_gene: TRBV6-1
abundance: NA
d_gene: TRBD2
CDR3aa: CASSEPRRGGGRGETQYF
CDR3nt: TGTGCCAGCAGTGAACCCCGGCGGGGGGGTGGACGGGGCGAGACCCAGTACTTC

j_gene: TRBJ1-5
v_gene: TRBV5-5
abundance: NA
d_gene: NA
CDR3aa: CASSLTGGSNQPQHF
CDR3nt: TGTGCCAGCAGCCTCACGGGGGGAAGCAATCAGCCCCAGCATTTT

j_gene: TRBJ1-1
v_gene: TRBV12-3/TRBV12-4
abundance: NA
d_gene: NA
CDR3aa: CASSYHANTEAFF
CDR3nt: TGTGCCAGCAGCTACCATGCGAACACTGAAGCTTTCTTT

j_gene: TRBJ2-7
v_gene: TRBV7-8
abundance: NA
d_gene: NA
CDR3aa: CASSLSGVSGYEQYF
CDR3nt: TGTGCCAGCAGCTTATCCGGGGTATCCGGCTACGAGCAGTACTTC

j_gene: TRBJ2-5
v_gene: TRBV3-1/TRBV3-2
abundance: NA
d_gene: TRBD2
CDR3aa: CASSPRTSSFQETQYF
CDR3nt: TGTGCCAGCAGCCCAAGGACTAGCTCCTTTCAAGAGACCCAGTACTTC

j_gene: TRBJ1-6
v_gene: TRBV2
abundance: few
d_gene: TRBD1
CDR3aa: CASRDRANSPLHF
CDR3nt: TGTGCCAGCAGGGACAGGGCTAATTCACCCCTCCACTTT

j_gene: TRBJ1-1
v_gene: TRBV9
abundance: NA
d_gene: TRBD1
CDR3aa: CASSAHRGAGPEAFF
CDR3nt: TGTGCCAGCAGCGCCCACAGGGGTGCTGGGCCTGAAGCTTTCTTT

j_gene: TRBJ1-6
v_gene: TRBV4-1
abundance: once
d_gene: TRBD1
CDR3aa: CASSAGGQGFNSPLHF
CDR3nt: TGCGCCAGCAGCGCTGGGGGACAGGGATTTAATTCACCCCTCCACTTT

j_gene: TRBJ2-3
v_gene: TRBV18
abundance: NA
d_gene: NA
CDR3aa: CASSPATGLVDTQYF
CDR3nt: TGTGCCAGCTCACCGGCCACAGGGCTAGTGGATACGCAGTATTTT

j_gene: TRBJ1-2
v_gene: TRBV30
abundance: NA
d_gene: TRBD1
CDR3aa: CASNRDRGVDGYTF
CDR3nt: TGTGCCTCTAACCGGGACAGGGGTGTAGATGGCTACACCTTC

j_gene: TRBJ1-2
v_gene: TRBV28
abundance: NA
d_gene: TRBD1
CDR3aa: CASSSSSWTGVTQGGYTF
CDR3nt: TGTGCCAGCAGTTCCAGTTCGTGGACAGGAGTGACTCAGGGTGGCTACACCTTC

j_gene: TRBJ2-7
v_gene: TRBV30
abundance: NA
d_gene: NA
CDR3aa: CAWTPLGERVSEQYF
CDR3nt: TGTGCCTGGACCCCCCTGGGGGAGCGGGTATCCGAGCAGTACTTC

j_gene: TRBJ1-3
v_gene: TRBV29-1
abundance: NA
d_gene: NA
CDR3aa: CSVVFGGGNTIYF
CDR3nt: TGCAGCGTTGTTTTCGGGGGTGGAAACACCATATATTTT

j_gene: TRBJ2-3
v_gene: TRBV7-3
abundance: NA
d_gene: TRBD2
CDR3aa: CASSLRPRLAGYTDTQYF
CDR3nt: TGTGCCAGCAGCTTAAGGCCCCGGCTAGCGGGATACACAGATACGCAGTATTTT

j_gene: TRBJ2-1
v_gene: TRBV5-1
abundance: NA
d_gene: NA
CDR3aa: CASAAANEQFF
CDR3nt: TGCGCCTCAGCGGCAGCGAATGAGCAGTTCTTC